This TCR beta chain stems from a study of T cells in Graves' hyperthyroidism and ophthalmopathy. The PBMCs studied were ones that came from roughly 9.1 ml fresh peripheral blood. This CDR3 is built from 17 residues. Looked up from germline, CDR1 is SNHLY and CDR2 is FYNNEI. RNA transcripts provided the source from which TCR beta CDR3 regions were amplified. The HTBI primer set served for first-round RT-PCR of the TCR CDR3. TCRdb reprocessed the multiplex PCR reads with MiXCR, giving one entry per CDR3 protein. The sample includes under 750,000 distinct CDR3 sequences, 18% of them seen just once. About this clonotype: One end of the junction does not line up with germline, which may come from a read error.

The sequenced sample was blood. This TCR was sampled from a woman between 45 and 65 years old with Graves' hyperthyroidism that later progressed to Graves' ophthalmopathy. The chain carries TRBV2 and TRBJ2-2; possible D gene TRBD2, 6 bases. This chain's CDR3 is CASSRLEEGPGTGELFF. The CDR3 region has the DNA TGCGCCAGCAGCCGACTGGAGGAGGGGCCAGGCACCGGGGAGCTGTTTTTT.